A selection of T cell receptor beta chains follows, all from one sample in a study of Ad26.COV2.S vaccination and SARS-CoV-2 variants. Profiling relied on immunoSEQ multiplex PCR, and the TCRdb table lists in-frame clones only, not all of them. The table has fewer than 400,000 clones, roughly nine tenths seen once; the top ten hold 3.5%. This specimen consisted of peripheral blood, obtained in a trial of Ad26.COV2.S vaccine versus placebo. These receptors were taken from a person aged 18-60 years who received the Ad26.COV2.S COVID-19 vaccine or a placebo. The conserved cysteine and the conserved F or W are not part of the CDR3 here.

J gene: TRBJ1-3; V gene: TRBV4-1; CDR3 protein: ASSQDSNTIY
J gene: TRBJ2-3; V gene: TRBV10-3; CDR3 protein: AISESFLTSGASTDTQY
J gene: TRBJ2-5; V gene: TRBV2; CDR3 protein: ASRTGTNQETQY
J gene: TRBJ2-2; V gene: TRBV2; CDR3 protein: ASSPVLAGGPGGELF
J gene: TRBJ2-3; V gene: TRBV6-1; CDR3 protein: ASSERDPDTQY
J gene: TRBJ1-1; V gene: TRBV18; CDR3 protein: ASSYRDTEAF
J gene: TRBJ1-1; V gene: TRBV6-2/TRBV6-3; CDR3 protein: ASSYGIGTEAF
J gene: TRBJ1-1; V gene: TRBV4-3; CDR3 protein: ASSQEEGLNTEAF
J gene: TRBJ1-6; V gene: TRBV7-2; CDR3 protein: ASKWGSDSPLH
J gene: TRBJ2-5; V gene: TRBV5-1; CDR3 protein: ASSFRASEETQY
J gene: TRBJ1-5; V gene: TRBV5-1; CDR3 protein: ASSLSPWNQPQH
J gene: TRBJ1-1; V gene: TRBV29-1; CDR3 protein: SVRTPGQGMNTEAF
J gene: TRBJ1-6; V gene: TRBV30; CDR3 protein: AWSGQIYSPLH
J gene: TRBJ2-7; V gene: TRBV7-2; CDR3 protein: ASSLERGLTYEQY
J gene: TRBJ1-5; V gene: TRBV10-3; CDR3 protein: AISEGQDNQPQH
J gene: TRBJ2-7; V gene: TRBV11-2; CDR3 protein: ASSLEDTGLHEQY
J gene: TRBJ1-2; V gene: TRBV7-9; CDR3 protein: ASSFEWVTYGYT
J gene: TRBJ2-7; V gene: TRBV27; CDR3 protein: ASSLKPGLRYEQY
J gene: TRBJ1-5; V gene: TRBV20-1; CDR3 protein: SASIGDEGNQPQH
J gene: TRBJ1-5; V gene: TRBV4-1; CDR3 protein: ASSQSRTGNQPQH
J gene: TRBJ1-2; V gene: TRBV4-3; CDR3 protein: ASSNDRGLGYT
J gene: TRBJ2-1; V gene: TRBV18; CDR3 protein: ASSPWRADYNEQF
J gene: TRBJ1-1; V gene: TRBV5-1; CDR3 protein: ASSKTQGGPTEAF
J gene: TRBJ2-7; V gene: TRBV21-1; CDR3 protein: ASSKGSQGSYEQY
J gene: TRBJ2-7; V gene: TRBV6-2/TRBV6-3; CDR3 protein: ASSLLAEQY
J gene: TRBJ2-5; V gene: TRBV5-1; CDR3 protein: ASSLAQGRQETQY
J gene: TRBJ2-7; V gene: TRBV10-3; CDR3 protein: AISDHQAGPGYEQY
J gene: TRBJ1-1; V gene: TRBV7-9; CDR3 protein: ASSSTGSEAF
J gene: TRBJ2-1; V gene: TRBV7-2; CDR3 protein: ASSLILPGGEQF
J gene: TRBJ1-2; V gene: TRBV10-3; CDR3 protein: AISEQQESGYT
J gene: TRBJ1-3; V gene: TRBV30; CDR3 protein: AWGGHGNTIY
J gene: TRBJ1-1; V gene: TRBV6-2/TRBV6-3; CDR3 protein: ASSYAVRTEAF
J gene: TRBJ2-1; V gene: TRBV4-3; CDR3 protein: ASSQDRWSYNEQF
J gene: TRBJ2-7; V gene: TRBV5-1; CDR3 protein: ASSLEGTGVGEQY
J gene: TRBJ2-3; V gene: TRBV6-6; CDR3 protein: ASSPVRAGGTDTQY
J gene: TRBJ2-5; V gene: TRBV7-9; CDR3 protein: ASSSTGLGAETQY
J gene: TRBJ2-2; V gene: TRBV3-1/TRBV3-2; CDR3 protein: ASSQGTTNTGELF
J gene: TRBJ2-7; V gene: TRBV6-4; CDR3 protein: ASGLLAGVLRVQY
J gene: TRBJ2-2; V gene: TRBV10-2; CDR3 protein: ASSTAGELF
J gene: TRBJ1-1; V gene: TRBV3-1/TRBV3-2; CDR3 protein: ASSQAQGNTEAF
J gene: TRBJ2-7; V gene: TRBV4-1; CDR3 protein: ASSQDPGLRYEQY
J gene: TRBJ2-7; V gene: TRBV5-5; CDR3 protein: ASSSRDRDTYEQY
J gene: TRBJ1-3; V gene: TRBV10-1; CDR3 protein: ASSGTAGNTIY
J gene: TRBJ2-1; V gene: TRBV6-2/TRBV6-3; CDR3 protein: ASSPRGLLAGGNEQF
J gene: TRBJ1-1; V gene: TRBV5-5; CDR3 protein: ASSLAGRGMNTEAF
J gene: TRBJ1-1; V gene: TRBV10-2; CDR3 protein: ASTEGYRASEAF
J gene: TRBJ2-5; V gene: TRBV28; CDR3 protein: ASRTPGAETQY
J gene: TRBJ1-6; V gene: TRBV30; CDR3 protein: AWRVDRGYNSPLH
J gene: TRBJ2-1; V gene: TRBV6-5; CDR3 protein: ASSRRQVYNEQF
J gene: TRBJ1-6; V gene: TRBV7-9; CDR3 protein: ASRPDRVGGSPLH
J gene: TRBJ2-3; V gene: TRBV5-1; CDR3 protein: ASSPGLVPDTQY
J gene: TRBJ2-5; V gene: TRBV6-5; CDR3 protein: ASSTPGGPGETQY
J gene: TRBJ1-1; V gene: TRBV29-1; CDR3 protein: SVVPIGTGAEAF
J gene: TRBJ2-3; V gene: TRBV5-4; CDR3 protein: ASSSTVLAGTDTQY
J gene: TRBJ2-4; V gene: TRBV5-4; CDR3 protein: ASTSGEAKNIQY